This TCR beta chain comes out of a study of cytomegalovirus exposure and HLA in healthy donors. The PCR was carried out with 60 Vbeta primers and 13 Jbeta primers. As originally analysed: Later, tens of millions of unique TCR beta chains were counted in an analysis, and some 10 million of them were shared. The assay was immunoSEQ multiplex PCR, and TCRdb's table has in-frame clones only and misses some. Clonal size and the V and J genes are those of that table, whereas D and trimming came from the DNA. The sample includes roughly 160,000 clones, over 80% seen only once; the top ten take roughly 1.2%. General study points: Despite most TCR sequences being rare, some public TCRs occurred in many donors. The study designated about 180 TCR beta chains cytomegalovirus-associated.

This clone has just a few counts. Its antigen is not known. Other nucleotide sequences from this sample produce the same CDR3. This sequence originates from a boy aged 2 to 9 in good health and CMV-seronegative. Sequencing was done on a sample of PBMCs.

CDR3 sequence: CASRTGNTEAFF. For the CDR3, the DNA is TGTGCCAGTAGAACAGGGAACACTGAAGCTTTCTTT. The chain couples TRBV19 to TRBJ1-1; D is perhaps TRBD1 (5 bases). CDR3 length equals 12 residues. In germline, CDR1 is LNHDA, CDR2 SQIVND (reference sequence). V dropped 6 bases and J dropped 1 base, with 6 bases sitting between them.